Given below is one T cell receptor beta chain in context. The antigen is unknown. The sample carries other DNA sequences with the same CDR3. Per germline, CDR1 GTSNPN and CDR2 SVGIG (reference sequence). The CDR3 length is 12 residues. Trimming removed 0 bases from V and 5 bases from J, with 8 bases in between. Libraries were prepared by immunoSEQ multiplex PCR; TCRdb keeps only in-frame clonotypes and omits some of them. The sample carries roughly 1,800,000 clones, just under 95% recorded once. The data were taken from a study of shared clonotypes between healthy human individuals. Overall study results and limits: The naive CD4 repertoires of several donors were compared, and around 5% of clonotypes were shared.

Naive CD8 cells lacked CD45RO, underwent positive selection for CCR7 and left out terminally differentiated effector memory CD45RA+ cells. The chain has TRBV30 and TRBJ2-7; unclear D gene. Input material: naive CD8+ T cells sorted from blood. This TCR derives from a man aged 18 to 35 in good health. The CDR3, as DNA: TGTGCCTGGAGTGTACAAGGGAACGAGCAGTACTTC. Its protein is CAWSVQGNEQYF.